This T cell receptor beta chain emerged from a study of blood T cell repertoires in COVID-19. Study information: Material from acute and convalescent COVID-19 was sourced from the United States, Italy and Spain. Sources were T cells, B-cell-depleted T cells, or PBMCs; the material itself was cDNA or gDNA.

How the authors handled the data: Amplification of reference gene primers was used by the study to estimate nucleated cell counts. Profiling relied on immunoSEQ multiplex PCR, and the TCRdb table lists in-frame clones only, not all of them. V, J and clone size are taken as reported in that table, and D and trimming were inferred from the DNA itself. This table holds roughly 380,000 clones, approximately 89% found once. V dropped 5 bases and J dropped 7; count of bases not matched to a gene: 6. The CDR3 runs to 14 residues. Germline values: CDR1 SNHLY, CDR2 FYNNEI. The rearrangement links TRBV2 to TRBJ1-5, with 9 bases identical to TRBD1. The receptor's source is a woman in her sixties or seventies with COVID-19, enrolled during active disease. Input material: peripheral blood. Written as DNA, the CDR3 is TGTGCCAGCAGTAGTGGACAGGGGTCCCAGCCCCAGCATTTT. It is translated as CASSSGQGSQPQHF.